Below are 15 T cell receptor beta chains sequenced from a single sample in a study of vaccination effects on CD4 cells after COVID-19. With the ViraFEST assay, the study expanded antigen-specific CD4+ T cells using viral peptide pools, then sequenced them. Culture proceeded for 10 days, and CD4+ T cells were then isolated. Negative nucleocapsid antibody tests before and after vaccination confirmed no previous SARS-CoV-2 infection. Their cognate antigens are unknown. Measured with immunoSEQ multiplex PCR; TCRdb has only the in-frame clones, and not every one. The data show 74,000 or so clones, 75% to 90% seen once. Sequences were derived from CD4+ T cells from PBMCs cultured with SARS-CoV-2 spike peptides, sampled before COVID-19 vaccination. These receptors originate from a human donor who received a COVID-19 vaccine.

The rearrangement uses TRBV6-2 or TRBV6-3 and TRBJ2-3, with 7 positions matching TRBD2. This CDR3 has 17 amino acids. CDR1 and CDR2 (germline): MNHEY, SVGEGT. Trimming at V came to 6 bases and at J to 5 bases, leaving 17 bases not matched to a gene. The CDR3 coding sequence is TGTGCCAGCAGCCAAAGGGGTTGGGCGGGGGAAAAAGATACGCAGTATTTT. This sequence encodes CASSQRGWAGEKDTQYF.

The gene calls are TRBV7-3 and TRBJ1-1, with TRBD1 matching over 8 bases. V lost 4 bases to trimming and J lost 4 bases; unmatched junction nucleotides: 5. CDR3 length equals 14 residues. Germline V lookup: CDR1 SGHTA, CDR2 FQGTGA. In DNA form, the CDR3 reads TGTGCCAGCAGCTCCCTTCAGGGGGCCACTGAAGCTTTCTTT. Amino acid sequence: CASSSLQGATEAFF.

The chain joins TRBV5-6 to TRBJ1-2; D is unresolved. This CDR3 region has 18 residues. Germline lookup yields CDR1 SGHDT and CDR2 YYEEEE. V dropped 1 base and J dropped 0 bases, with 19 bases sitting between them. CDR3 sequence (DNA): TGTGCCAGCAGCTTGAGGTTCTCATATGTACCCACTAACTATGGCTACACCTTC. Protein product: CASSLRFSYVPTNYGYTF. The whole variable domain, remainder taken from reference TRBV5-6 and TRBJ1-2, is DAGVTQSPTHLIKTRGQQVTLRCSPKSGHDTVSWYQQALGQGPQFIFQYYEEEERQRGNFPDRFSGHQFPNYSSELNVNALLLGDSALYLCASSLRFSYVPTNYGYTFGSGTRLTVV.

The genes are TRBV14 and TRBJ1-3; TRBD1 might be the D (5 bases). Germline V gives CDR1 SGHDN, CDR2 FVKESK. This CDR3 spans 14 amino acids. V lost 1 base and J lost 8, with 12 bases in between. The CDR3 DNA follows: TGTGCCAGCAGCCAAGCAGGGCAGGGACACACCATATATTTT. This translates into CASSQAGQGHTIYF.

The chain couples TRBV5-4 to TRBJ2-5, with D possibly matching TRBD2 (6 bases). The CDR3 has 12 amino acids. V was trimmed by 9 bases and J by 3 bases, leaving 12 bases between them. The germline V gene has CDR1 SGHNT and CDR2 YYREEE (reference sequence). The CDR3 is CATGGLEETQYF. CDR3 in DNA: TGTGCCACCGGAGGGTTGGAAGAGACCCAGTACTTC.

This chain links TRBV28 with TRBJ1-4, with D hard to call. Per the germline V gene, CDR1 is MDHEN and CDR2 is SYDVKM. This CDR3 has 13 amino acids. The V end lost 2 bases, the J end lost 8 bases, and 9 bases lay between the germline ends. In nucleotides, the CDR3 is TGTGCCAGCAGTTTAGAAAGGGAGGAAAAACTGTTTTTT. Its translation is CASSLEREEKLFF.

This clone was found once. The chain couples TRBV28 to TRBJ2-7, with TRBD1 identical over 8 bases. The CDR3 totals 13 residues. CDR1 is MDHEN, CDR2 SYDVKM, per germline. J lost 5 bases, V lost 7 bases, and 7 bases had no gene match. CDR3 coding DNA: TGTGCCAGCATGGGACAGGTAGTCGACGAGCAGTACGTC. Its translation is CASMGQVVDEQYV.

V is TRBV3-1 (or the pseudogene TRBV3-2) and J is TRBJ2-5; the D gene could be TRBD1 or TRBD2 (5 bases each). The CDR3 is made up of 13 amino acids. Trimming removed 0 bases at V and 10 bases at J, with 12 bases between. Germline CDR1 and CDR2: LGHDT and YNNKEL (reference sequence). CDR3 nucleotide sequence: TGTGCCAGCAGCCAAGATTTCGAGGGGAACCAGTACTTC. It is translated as CASSQDFEGNQYF.

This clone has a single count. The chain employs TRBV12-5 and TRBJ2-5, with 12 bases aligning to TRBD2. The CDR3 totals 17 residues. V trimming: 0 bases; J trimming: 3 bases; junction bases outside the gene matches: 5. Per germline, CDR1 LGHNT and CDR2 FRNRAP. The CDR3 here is CASGLVLAGGPEETQYF. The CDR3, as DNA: TGTGCTAGTGGTTTGGTACTAGCGGGGGGACCCGAAGAGACCCAGTACTTC.

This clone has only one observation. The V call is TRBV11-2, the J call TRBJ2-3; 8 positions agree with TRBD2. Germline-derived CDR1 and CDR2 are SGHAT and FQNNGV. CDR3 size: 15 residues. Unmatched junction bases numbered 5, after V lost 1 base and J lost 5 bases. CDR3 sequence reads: CASSLGSGGGDTQYF. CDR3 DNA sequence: TGTGCCAGCAGCTTAGGCTCGGGGGGGGGAGATACGCAGTATTTT.

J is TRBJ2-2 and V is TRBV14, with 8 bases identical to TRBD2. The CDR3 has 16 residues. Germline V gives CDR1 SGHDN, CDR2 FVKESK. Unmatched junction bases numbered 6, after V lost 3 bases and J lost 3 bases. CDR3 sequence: CASSHRLAMYTGELFF. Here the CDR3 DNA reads TGTGCCAGCAGCCACCGACTAGCGATGTACACCGGGGAGCTGTTTTTT.

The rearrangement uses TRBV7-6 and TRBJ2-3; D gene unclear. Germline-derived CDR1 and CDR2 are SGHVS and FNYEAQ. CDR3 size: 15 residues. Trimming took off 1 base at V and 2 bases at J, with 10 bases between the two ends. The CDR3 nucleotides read TGTGCCAGCAGCTTAGTGGGTGGGCCCACAGATACGCAGTATTTT. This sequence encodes CASSLVGGPTDTQYF.

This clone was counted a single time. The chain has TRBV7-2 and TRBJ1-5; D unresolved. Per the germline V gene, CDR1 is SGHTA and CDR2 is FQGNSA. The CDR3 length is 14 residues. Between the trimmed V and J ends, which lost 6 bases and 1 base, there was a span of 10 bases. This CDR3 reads CASRPSGSNQPQHF. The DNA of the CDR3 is TGTGCCAGCAGACCCTCTGGGAGCAATCAGCCCCAGCATTTT.

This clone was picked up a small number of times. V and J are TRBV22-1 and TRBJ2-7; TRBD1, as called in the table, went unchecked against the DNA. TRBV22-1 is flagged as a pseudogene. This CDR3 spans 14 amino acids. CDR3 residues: CPGGETGYPTEQYV. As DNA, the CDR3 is TGTCCTGGGGGAGAAACAGGCTATCCTACCGAGCAGTACGTC.

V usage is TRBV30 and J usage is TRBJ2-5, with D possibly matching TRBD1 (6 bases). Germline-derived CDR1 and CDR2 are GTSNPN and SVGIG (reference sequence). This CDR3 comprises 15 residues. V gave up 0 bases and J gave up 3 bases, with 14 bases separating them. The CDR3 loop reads CAWSVRGTWKETQYF. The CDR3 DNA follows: TGTGCCTGGAGTGTACGAGGGACATGGAAAGAGACCCAGTACTTC.